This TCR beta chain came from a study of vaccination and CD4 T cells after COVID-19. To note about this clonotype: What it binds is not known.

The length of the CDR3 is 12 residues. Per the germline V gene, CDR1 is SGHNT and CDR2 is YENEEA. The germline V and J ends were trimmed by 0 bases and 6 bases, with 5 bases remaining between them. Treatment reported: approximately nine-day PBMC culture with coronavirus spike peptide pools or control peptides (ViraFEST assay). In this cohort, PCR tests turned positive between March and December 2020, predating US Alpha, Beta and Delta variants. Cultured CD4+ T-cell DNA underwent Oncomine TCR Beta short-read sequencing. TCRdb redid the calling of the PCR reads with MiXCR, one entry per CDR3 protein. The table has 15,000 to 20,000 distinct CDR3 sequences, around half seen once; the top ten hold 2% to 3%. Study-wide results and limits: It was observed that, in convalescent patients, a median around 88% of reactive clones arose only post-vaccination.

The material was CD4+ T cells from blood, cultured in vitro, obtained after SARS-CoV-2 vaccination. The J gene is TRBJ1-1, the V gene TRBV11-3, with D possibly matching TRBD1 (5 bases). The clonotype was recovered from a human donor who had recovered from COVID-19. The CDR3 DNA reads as TGTGCCAGCAGCTTAGAGGGGGCTGAAGCTTTCTTT. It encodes CASSLEGAEAFF.